Included here is one T cell receptor beta chain sequence, with context. No antigen is known for it. Primers: 60 Vbeta forward and 13 Jbeta reverse. TCRdb's table, derived via immunoSEQ multiplex PCR, lists solely in-frame clones and lacks some. The profile shows roughly 180,000 clones, 82% of them singletons. The data were obtained in a study of cytomegalovirus exposure and HLA in healthy donors. General observations from the study: Earlier findings revealed that most TCR beta V segments proved productive either about 87% or about 30% of the time.

The germline CDR1 and CDR2 sequences are SEHNR and FQNEAQ (reference sequence). V was trimmed by 1 base and J by 4 bases, leaving 16 bases between them. The CDR3 sequence is 16 residues long. This sequence originates from a man in his forties or fifties in good health and CMV-seronegative. Sequencing used PBMCs. The gene calls are TRBV7-9 and TRBJ1-2; D is possibly TRBD1 (5 bases). Here the CDR3 DNA reads TGTGCCAGCAGCTTAGGGGGCTCGGAGAAAATCTATGGCTACACCTTC. Its translation: CASSLGGSEKIYGYTF.